This T cell receptor beta chain was captured by sequencing in a study of CD8+ T cells in alopecia areata. RNA was extracted and reverse transcribed into cDNA as the sequencing template. Sequencing used immunoSEQ multiplex PCR; TCRdb keeps in-frame clones, though not all of them. The sample records 110,000 or so clones, roughly 69% being singletons. The CDR3 extends over 13 amino acids. Germline CDR1 reads MGHRA; CDR2 reads YSYEKL. The V end was cut by 11 bases, the J end by 1 base, with 11 bases between. The V and J genes are TRBV4-1 and TRBJ2-2; D not certain. The receptor comes from a human donor in good health. The sample consisted of CD4+ T cells sorted from blood. The CDR3 sequence: CAGLDQNTGELFF. Here the CDR3 DNA reads TGCGCCGGCCTGGACCAGAACACCGGGGAGCTGTTTTTT.